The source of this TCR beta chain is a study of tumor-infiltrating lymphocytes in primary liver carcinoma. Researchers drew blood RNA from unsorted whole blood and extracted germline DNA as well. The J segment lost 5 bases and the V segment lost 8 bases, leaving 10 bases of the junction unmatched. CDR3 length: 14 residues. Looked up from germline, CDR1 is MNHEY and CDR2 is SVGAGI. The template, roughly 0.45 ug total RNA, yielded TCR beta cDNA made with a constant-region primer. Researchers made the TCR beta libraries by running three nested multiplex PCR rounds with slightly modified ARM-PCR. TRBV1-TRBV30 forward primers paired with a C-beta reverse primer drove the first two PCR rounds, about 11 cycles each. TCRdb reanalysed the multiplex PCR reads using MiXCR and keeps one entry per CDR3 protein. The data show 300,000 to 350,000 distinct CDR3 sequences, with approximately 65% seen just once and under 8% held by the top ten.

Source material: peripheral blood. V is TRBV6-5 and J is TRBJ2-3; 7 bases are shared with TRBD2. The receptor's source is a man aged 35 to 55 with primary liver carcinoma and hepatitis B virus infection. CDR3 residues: CASAFAGDVDTQYF. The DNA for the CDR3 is TGTGCCAGCGCCTTCGCGGGAGACGTAGATACGCAGTATTTT.